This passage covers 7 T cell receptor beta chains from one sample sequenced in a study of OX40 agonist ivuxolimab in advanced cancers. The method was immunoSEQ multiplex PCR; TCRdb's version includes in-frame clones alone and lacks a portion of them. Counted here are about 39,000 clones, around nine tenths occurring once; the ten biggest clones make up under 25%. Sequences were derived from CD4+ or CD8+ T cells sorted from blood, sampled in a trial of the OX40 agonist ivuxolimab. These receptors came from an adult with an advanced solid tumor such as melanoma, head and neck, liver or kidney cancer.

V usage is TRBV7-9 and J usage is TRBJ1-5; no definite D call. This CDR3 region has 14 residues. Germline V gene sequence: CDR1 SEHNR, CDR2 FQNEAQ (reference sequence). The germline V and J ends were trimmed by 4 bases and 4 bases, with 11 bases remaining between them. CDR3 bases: TGTGCCAGCAGCTCACCGGGATCTAATCAGCCCCAGCATTTT. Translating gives CASSSPGSNQPQHF.

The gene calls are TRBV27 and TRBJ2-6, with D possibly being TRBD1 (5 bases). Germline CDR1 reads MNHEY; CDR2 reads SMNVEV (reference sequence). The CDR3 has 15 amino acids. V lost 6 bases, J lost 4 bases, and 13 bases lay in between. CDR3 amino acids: CASSSGLAGANVLTF. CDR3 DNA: TGTGCCAGCAGCTCAGGGTTAGCCGGGGCCAACGTCCTGACTTTC.

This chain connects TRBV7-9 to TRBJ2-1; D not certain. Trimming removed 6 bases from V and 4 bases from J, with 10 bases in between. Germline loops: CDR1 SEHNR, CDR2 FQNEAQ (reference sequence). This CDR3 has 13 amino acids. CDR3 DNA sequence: TGTGCCAGCAGAAACACAGAGTACAATGAGCAGTTCTTC. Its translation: CASRNTEYNEQFF.

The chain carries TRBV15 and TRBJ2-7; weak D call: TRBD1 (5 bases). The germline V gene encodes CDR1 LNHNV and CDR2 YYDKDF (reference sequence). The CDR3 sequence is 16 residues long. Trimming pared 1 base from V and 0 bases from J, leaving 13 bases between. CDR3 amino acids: CATSRGDPDNSYEQYF. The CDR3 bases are TGTGCCACCAGCAGAGGGGATCCGGACAACTCCTACGAGCAGTACTTC.

The CDR3 nucleotides are TGTGCCAGCAGTGAATCATGGGCAGGGAGCTATGGCTACACCTTC. Residues: CASSESWAGSYGYTF. The V call is TRBV2, the J call TRBJ1-2; D perhaps matches TRBD1 (5 bases). The length of the CDR3 is 15 residues. Germline V lookup: CDR1 SNHLY, CDR2 FYNNEI. V lost 2 bases, J lost 4 bases, and 14 bases lay in between.

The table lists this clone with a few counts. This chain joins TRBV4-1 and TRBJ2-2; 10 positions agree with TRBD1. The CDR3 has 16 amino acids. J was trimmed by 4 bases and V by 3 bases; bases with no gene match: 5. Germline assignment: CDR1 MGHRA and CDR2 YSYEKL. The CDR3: CASSQGTGASTGELFF. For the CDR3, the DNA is TGCGCCAGCAGCCAGGGGACAGGGGCTAGCACCGGGGAGCTGTTTTTT.

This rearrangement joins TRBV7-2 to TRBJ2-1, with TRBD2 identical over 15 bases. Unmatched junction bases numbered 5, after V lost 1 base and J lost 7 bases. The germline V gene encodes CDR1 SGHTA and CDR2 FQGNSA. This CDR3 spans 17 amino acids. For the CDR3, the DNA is TGTGCCAGCAGCTTAGAACCGGGACTAGCGGGAGGAAATGAGCAGTTCTTC. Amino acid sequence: CASSLEPGLAGGNEQFF.